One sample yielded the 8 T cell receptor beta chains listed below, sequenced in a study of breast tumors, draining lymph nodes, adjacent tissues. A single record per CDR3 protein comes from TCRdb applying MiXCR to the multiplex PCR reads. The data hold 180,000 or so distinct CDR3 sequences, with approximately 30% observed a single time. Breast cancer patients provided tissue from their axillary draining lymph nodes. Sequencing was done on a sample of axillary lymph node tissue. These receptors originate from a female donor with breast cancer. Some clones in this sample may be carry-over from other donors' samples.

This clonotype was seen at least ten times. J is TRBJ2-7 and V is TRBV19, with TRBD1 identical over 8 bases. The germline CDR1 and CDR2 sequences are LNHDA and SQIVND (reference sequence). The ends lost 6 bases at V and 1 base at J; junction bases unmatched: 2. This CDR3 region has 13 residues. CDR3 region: CASSRQGSYEQYF. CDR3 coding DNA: TGTGCCAGTAGCCGACAGGGGTCCTACGAGCAGTACTTC.

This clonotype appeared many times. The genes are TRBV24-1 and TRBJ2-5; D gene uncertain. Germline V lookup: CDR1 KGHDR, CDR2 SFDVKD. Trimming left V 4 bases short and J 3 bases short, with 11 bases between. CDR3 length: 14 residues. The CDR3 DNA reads TGTGCCACCAGTGAGCCTAACACAGAAGAGACCCAGTACTTC. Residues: CATSEPNTEETQYF.

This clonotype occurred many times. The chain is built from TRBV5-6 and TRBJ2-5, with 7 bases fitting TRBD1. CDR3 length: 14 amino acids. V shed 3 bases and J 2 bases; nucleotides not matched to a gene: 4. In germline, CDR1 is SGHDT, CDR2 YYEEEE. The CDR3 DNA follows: TGTGCCAGCAGCTCGGCCAGGGGGCAAGAGACCCAGTACTTC. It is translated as CASSSARGQETQYF. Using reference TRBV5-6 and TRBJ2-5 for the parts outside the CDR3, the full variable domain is DAGVTQSPTHLIKTRGQQVTLRCSPKSGHDTVSWYQQALGQGPQFIFQYYEEEERQRGNFPDRFSGHQFPNYSSELNVNALLLGDSALYLCASSSARGQETQYFGPGTRLLVL.

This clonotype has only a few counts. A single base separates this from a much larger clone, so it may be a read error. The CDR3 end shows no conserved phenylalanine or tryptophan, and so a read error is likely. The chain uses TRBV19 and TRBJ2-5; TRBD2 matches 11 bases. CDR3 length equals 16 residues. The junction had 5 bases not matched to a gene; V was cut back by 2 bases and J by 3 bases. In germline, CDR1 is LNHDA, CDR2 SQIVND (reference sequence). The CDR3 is CASSILAGGEKETQYS. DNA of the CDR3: TGTGCCAGTAGTATACTAGCGGGGGGCGAAAAAGAGACCCAGTACTCC.

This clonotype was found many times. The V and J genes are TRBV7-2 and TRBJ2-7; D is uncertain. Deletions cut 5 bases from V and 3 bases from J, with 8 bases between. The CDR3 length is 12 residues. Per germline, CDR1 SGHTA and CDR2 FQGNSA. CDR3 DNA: TGTGCCAGCAGCGAGGACCACTACGAGCAGTACTTC. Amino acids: CASSEDHYEQYF.

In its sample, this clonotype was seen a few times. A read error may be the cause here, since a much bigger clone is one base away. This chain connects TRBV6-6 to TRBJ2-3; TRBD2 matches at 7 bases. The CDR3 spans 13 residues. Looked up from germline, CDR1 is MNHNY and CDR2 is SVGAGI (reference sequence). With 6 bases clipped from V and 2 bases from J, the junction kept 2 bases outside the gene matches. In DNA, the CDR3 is TGTGCCAGCAGCCGGGGGGTCACAGATACGCAGTATTTT. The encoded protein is CASSRGVTDTQYF.

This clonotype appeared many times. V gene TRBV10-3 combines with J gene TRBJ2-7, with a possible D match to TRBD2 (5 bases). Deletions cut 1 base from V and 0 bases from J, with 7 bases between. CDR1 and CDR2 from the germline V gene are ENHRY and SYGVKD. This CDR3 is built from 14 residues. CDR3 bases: TGTGCCATCAGTGAGTTCGGACTCTCCTACGAGCAGTACTTC. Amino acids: CAISEFGLSYEQYF.

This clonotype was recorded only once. The DNA for the CDR3 is TGCAGCAGTTACTACGAGGGACAGGGAGGGTATGGCTACACCTTC. Its translation: CSSYYEGQGGYGYTF. The V gene is TRBV29-1, the J gene TRBJ1-2; the match to TRBD1 covers 9 bases. The length of the CDR3 is 15 residues. CDR1 and CDR2 from the germline V gene are SQVTM and ANQGSEA. V was clipped by 8 bases and J by 5 bases; unmatched bases: 15.